A selection of T cell receptor beta chains follows, all from one sample in a study of T cells in localized non-small cell lung cancer. The protocol was immunoSEQ multiplex PCR, while the TCRdb copy is restricted to in-frame clones and leaves out a portion. Of about 800 clones in the sample, roughly a third were seen once. The sequencing used normal lung tissue next to the tumor, collected before any cancer treatment. All receptors derive from a male donor at least 60 years old with stage II squamous cell lung carcinoma. The CDR3 runs from the conserved cysteine through the conserved F or W. Fields, in order: clone size, CDR3 length, J gene, V gene, CDR3 protein. The size field is filled for only some rows; it gives once, few, many or a size class.

.	14	TRBJ1-1	TRBV28	CASRRGWGNTEAFF
.	13	TRBJ2-1	TRBV18	CASSPFVYNEQFF
medium-sized	14	TRBJ2-7	TRBV6-8	CASNPRGDGYEQYF
hyperexpanded	15	TRBJ2-1	TRBV9	CASSVKVSSYNEQFF
.	16	TRBJ2-3	TRBV19	CASSTPRRGGADTQYF
.	14	TRBJ2-1	TRBV14	CASSQWGGSNEQFF
.	15	TRBJ2-1	TRBV15	CATSRDPASGNEQFF
.	18	TRBJ2-1	TRBV19	CASSFPTSGRVTYNEQFF
.	18	TRBJ2-1	TRBV18	CASSPPIGTSGPGNEQFF
hyperexpanded	15	TRBJ1-2	TRBV28	CASSFGGGTAYGYTF
.	15	TRBJ2-3	TRBV6-8	CASSPGLAGGEAQYF
.	14	TRBJ2-3	TRBV19	CASRTRGGGDTQYF
.	18	TRBJ2-5	TRBV15	CATSIKSGRTSGRETQYF
.	16	TRBJ1-4	TRBV4-1	CASSQDGRGPNEKLFF
.	14	TRBJ2-7	TRBV6-8	CASRWGDLRSGQYF
.	13	TRBJ1-1	TRBV28	CASSRGWNTEAFF
few	15	TRBJ2-5	TRBV5-1	CASSLSTAGGETQYF
.	14	TRBJ2-7	TRBV18	CASSPKGQGYEQYF
large	15	TRBJ2-2	TRBV6-8	CASSDGAEDTGELFF
few	14	TRBJ2-2	TRBV6-8	CASRDWTNTGELFF
.	14	TRBJ2-2	TRBV19	CASIETGVTGELFF
.	12	TRBJ2-7	TRBV28	CASSLAAYEQYF
.	15	TRBJ2-7	TRBV29-1	CSVASGTSGIREQYF
.	15	TRBJ2-1	TRBV18	CASSRAGHGNNEQFF
few	15	TRBJ2-1	TRBV9	CASSVGRRAFNEQFF
few	14	TRBJ2-5	TRBV19	CASRLTGSKETQYF
.	15	TRBJ2-1	TRBV15	CATSRPGIEYNEQFF
large	15	TRBJ1-2	TRBV19	CASSIVTGDNYGYTF
few	14	TRBJ1-1	TRBV6-8	CASSRAGRGTEAFF
.	15	TRBJ2-7	TRBV11-3	CASSLGGRPNYEQYF
.	14	TRBJ2-1	TRBV9	CASSVGWTMHEQFF
few	15	TRBJ1-2	TRBV6-8	CASSYDSVSNYGYTF
few	15	TRBJ2-1	TRBV9	CASSHAGTPNDEQFF
once	16	TRBJ1-1	TRBV30	CAWSGAGTGANTEAFF
.	14	TRBJ2-7	TRBV14	CASSQARPTYEQYF
few	14	TRBJ2-1	TRBV18	CASSDRDSYNEQFF
few	13	TRBJ1-1	TRBV6-8	CAIRIDRDTEAFF
medium-sized	16	TRBJ1-5	TRBV6-8	CASSDSGTGEYQPQHF
.	15	TRBJ1-1	TRBV30	CAWSPRTGWNTEAFF